These T cell receptor beta chains were read from a single sample in a study of blood T cells in healthy people across ages. In TCRdb, the 5' RACE reads were re-called with MiXCR into one record per CDR3 protein. This sample carries around 710,000 distinct CDR3 sequences, roughly 45% of them seen once, and the ten largest clones take 20% to 25%. The sample consisted of blood. These TCRs come from a woman aged 55-70 years in good health. Both conserved end residues are part of each CDR3. D genes are given only for firm matches. Expanded clones are given a class, and other clones once, few, many or no size at all.

clone size | D gene | J gene | V gene | CDR3 protein | CDR3 DNA
once | - | TRBJ1-1 | TRBV7-8 | CASSLLRGADGAFF | TGTGCCAGCAGCTTATTACGGGGGGCGGACGGAGCTTTCTTT
few | TRBD2 | TRBJ2-1 | TRBV7-9 | CASSHSWLAGNEQFF | TGTGCCAGCAGCCATAGTTGGCTAGCGGGTAATGAGCAGTTCTTC
few | - | TRBJ2-7 | TRBV6-1 | CASSVSRSYEQYF | TGTGCCAGCAGTGTTAGCAGGAGCTACGAGCAGTACTTC
many | - | TRBJ2-7 | TRBV12-3/TRBV12-4 | CASSYSTYEQYF | TGTGCCAGCAGTTATTCCACCTACGAGCAGTACTTC
- | TRBD1 | TRBJ2-2 | TRBV18 | CASSRTGTGKTGELFF | TGTGCCAGCTCACGTACCGGGACAGGGAAGACCGGGGAGCTGTTTTTT
few | TRBD1 | TRBJ2-7 | TRBV29-1 | CSGETDRAYEQYF | TGCAGCGGTGAGACCGACAGGGCCTACGAGCAGTACTTC
many | - | TRBJ2-7 | TRBV4-3 | CASSQQSDGFFYEQYF | TGCGCCAGCAGCCAACAATCGGACGGATTTTTTTACGAGCAGTACTTC
- | TRBD1 | TRBJ1-5 | TRBV30 | CASGTGGNQPQHF | TGTGCCTCCGGGACAGGGGGCAATCAGCCCCAGCATTTT
- | - | TRBJ2-5 | TRBV28 | CASSTDGWGRGGMAQYF | TGTGCCAGCAGTACCGACGGGTGGGGGCGCGGAGGTATGGCCCAGTACTTC
- | - | TRBJ1-4 | TRBV7-3 | CASSSQGDNEKLFF | TGTGCCAGCAGCTCACAGGGTGATAATGAAAAACTGTTTTTT
few | - | TRBJ2-7 | TRBV6-5 | CASSYQGSHEQYF | TGTGCCAGCAGTTACCAGGGGTCCCACGAGCAGTACTTC
- | - | TRBJ1-2 | TRBV14 | CASSLSTEGNYGYTF | TGTGCCAGCAGCCTATCTACCGAGGGAAACTATGGCTACACCTTC
once | TRBD1 | TRBJ2-2 | TRBV7-3 | CASSRGPTGAAELFF | TGTGCCAGCAGCCGAGGACCGACAGGGGCCGCGGAGCTGTTTTTT
once | - | TRBJ2-3 | TRBV28 | CASSAPYHEEQYF | TGTGCCAGCAGTGCCCCGTATCACGAGGAGCAGTATTTT
few | - | TRBJ2-7 | TRBV20-1 | CSASGTGLSYEQYF | TGCAGTGCTAGCGGGACGGGGCTCTCCTACGAGCAGTACTTC
few | - | TRBJ1-2 | TRBV29-1 | CSAGQSDYGYTF | TGCAGCGCGGGACAATCGGACTATGGCTACACCTTC
- | - | TRBJ1-2 | TRBV5-1 | CASSTTGQIDGYTF | TGCGCCAGCAGCACGACAGGACAGATAGATGGCTACACCTTC
- | TRBD2 | TRBJ2-5 | TRBV7-3 | CASSSGTRGKQYF | TGTGCCAGCAGCTCAGGGACTAGGGGAAAGCAGTACTTC
many | TRBD2 | TRBJ2-3 | TRBV5-1 | CASSLVLAGNTDTQYF | TGCGCCAGCAGCTTGGTTTTAGCGGGGAACACAGATACGCAGTATTTT
few | - | TRBJ1-2 | TRBV9 | CASSVSESNYGYTF | TGTGCCAGCAGCGTTAGTGAATCTAACTATGGCTACACCTTC
- | TRBD2 | TRBJ2-3 | TRBV11-2 | CASRTTSGSDTQYF | TGTGCCAGCAGGACGACTAGCGGGAGCGATACGCAGTATTTT
- | - | TRBJ2-1 | TRBV4-3 | CASSQDYGGGPNEQFF | TGCGCCAGCAGCCAAGATTACGGGGGCGGACCGAATGAGCAGTTCTTC
few | TRBD1 | TRBJ1-2 | TRBV4-3 | CARTTGPHGYTF | TGCGCCAGAACGACAGGGCCCCATGGCTACACCTTC
- | TRBD1 | TRBJ1-6 | TRBV28 | CASSTSGGWNSPLHF | TGTGCCAGCAGTACCTCAGGGGGATGGAATTCACCCCTCCACTTT